This T cell receptor (beta chain) originates from a study of shared clonotypes between healthy human individuals. Study conclusions and caveats: The small donor group covered limited genetic and exposure diversity. Only blood was sampled; tissue repertoires likely differ.

With respect to this clone: Its antigen is not known.

TCRdb keeps only in-frame clones here, not all; method: immunoSEQ multiplex PCR. The table shows roughly 330,000 clones, with around 72% occurring only once. Germline V gives CDR1 SNHLY, CDR2 FYNNEI. This CDR3 has 13 amino acids. V gave up 7 bases and J gave up 4 bases, with 14 bases separating them. Sample: memory CD4+ T cells sorted from blood. The subset denotes: CD45RA-negative fraction. The chain links TRBV2 to TRBJ2-7, with D possibly being TRBD2 (5 bases). The sequence was collected from a young man in good health. The CDR3 region has the DNA TGTGCCAGCACTCGGGATTGGGGTTACGAGCAGTACTTC. Translation gives CASTRDWGYEQYF.